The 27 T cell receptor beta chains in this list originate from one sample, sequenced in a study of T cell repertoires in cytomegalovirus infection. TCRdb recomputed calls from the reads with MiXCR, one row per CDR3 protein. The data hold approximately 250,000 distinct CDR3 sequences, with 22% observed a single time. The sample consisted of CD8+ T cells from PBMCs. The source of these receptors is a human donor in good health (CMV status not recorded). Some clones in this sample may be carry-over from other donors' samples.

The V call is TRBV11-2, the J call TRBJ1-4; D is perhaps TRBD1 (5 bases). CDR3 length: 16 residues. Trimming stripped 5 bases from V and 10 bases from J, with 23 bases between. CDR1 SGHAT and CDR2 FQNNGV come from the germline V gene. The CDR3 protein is CASSTTLGEEYGKLFF. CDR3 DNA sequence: TGTGCCAGCAGCACCACTCTAGGGGAAGAATACGGAAAACTGTTTTTT.

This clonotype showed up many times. CDR3: CASSRTGGEGEQYF. The CDR3 nucleotides are TGTGCCAGCAGCCGGACAGGGGGAGAAGGCGAGCAGTACTTC. This rearrangement joins TRBV7-6 to TRBJ2-7, with 10 bases lining up with TRBD1. Germline values: CDR1 SGHVS, CDR2 FNYEAQ. The V and J ends lost 5 bases and 6 bases, in that order; junction bases with no gene match: 7. The CDR3 extends over 14 amino acids.

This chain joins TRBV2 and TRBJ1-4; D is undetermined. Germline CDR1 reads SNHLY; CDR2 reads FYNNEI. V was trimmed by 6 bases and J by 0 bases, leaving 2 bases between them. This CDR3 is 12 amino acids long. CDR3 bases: TGTGCCAGCAGGACAACTAATGAAAAACTGTTTTTT. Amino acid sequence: CASRTTNEKLFF.

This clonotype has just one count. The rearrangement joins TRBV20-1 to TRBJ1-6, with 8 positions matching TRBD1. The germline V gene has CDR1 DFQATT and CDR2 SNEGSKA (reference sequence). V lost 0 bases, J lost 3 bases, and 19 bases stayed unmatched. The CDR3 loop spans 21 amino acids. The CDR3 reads CSARDVQPGQEGVSYNSPLHF. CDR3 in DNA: TGCAGTGCTAGAGATGTCCAACCGGGACAGGAAGGAGTAAGCTATAATTCACCCCTCCACTTT.

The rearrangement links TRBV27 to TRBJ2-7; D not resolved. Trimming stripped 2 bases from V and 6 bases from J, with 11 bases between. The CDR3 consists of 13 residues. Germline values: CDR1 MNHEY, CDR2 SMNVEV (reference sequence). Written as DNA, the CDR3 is TGTGCCAGCAGTTTACGCCCGAGCTTCGAGCAGTACTTC. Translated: CASSLRPSFEQYF.

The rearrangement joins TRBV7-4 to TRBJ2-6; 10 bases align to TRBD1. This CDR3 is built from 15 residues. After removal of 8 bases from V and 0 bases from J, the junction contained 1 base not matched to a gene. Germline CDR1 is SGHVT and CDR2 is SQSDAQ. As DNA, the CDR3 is TGTGCCAGCCGGACAGGGGGCTCTGGGGCCAACGTCCTGACTTTC. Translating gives CASRTGGSGANVLTF.

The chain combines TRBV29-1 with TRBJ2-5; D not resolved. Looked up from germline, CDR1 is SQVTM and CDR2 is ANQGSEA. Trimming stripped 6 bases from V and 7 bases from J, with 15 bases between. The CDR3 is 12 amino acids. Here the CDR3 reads CSVVIPPGTQYF. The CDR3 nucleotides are TGCAGCGTCGTTATCCCGCCAGGGACCCAGTACTTC.

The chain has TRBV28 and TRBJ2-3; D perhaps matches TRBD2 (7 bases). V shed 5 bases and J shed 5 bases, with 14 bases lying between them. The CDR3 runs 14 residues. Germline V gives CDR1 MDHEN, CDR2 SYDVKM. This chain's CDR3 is CASSMGGALDTQYF. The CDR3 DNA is TGTGCCAGCAGTATGGGGGGGGCTTTAGATACGCAGTATTTT.

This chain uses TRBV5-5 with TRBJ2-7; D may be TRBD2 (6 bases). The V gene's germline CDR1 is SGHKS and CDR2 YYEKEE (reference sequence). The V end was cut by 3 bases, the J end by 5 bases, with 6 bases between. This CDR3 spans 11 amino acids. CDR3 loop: CASSWGDEQYF. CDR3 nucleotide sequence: TGTGCCAGCAGCTGGGGGGACGAGCAGTACTTC.

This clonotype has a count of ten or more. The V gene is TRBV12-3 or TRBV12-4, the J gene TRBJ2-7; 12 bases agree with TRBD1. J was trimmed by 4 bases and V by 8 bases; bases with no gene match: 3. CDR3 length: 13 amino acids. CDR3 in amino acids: CASGDRGLYEQYF. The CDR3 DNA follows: TGTGCCAGCGGGGACAGGGGGCTTTACGAGCAGTACTTC.

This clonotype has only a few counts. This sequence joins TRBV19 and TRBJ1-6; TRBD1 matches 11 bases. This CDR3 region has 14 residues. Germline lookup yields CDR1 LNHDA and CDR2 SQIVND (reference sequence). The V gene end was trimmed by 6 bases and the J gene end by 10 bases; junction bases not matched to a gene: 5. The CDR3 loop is CASRGQGAESPLHF. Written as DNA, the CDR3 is TGTGCCAGTAGAGGACAGGGGGCAGAATCACCCCTCCACTTT.

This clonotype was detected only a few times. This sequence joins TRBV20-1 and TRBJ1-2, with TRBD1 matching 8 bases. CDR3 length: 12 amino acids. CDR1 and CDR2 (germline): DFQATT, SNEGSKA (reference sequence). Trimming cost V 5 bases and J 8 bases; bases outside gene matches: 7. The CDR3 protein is CSAGTGAGGYTF. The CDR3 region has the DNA TGCAGTGCTGGGACAGGAGCGGGCGGCTACACCTTC.

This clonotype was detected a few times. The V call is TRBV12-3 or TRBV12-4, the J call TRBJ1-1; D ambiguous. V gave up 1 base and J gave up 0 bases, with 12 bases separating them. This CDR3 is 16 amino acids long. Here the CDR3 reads CASSLDGEGLNTEAFF. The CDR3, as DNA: TGTGCCAGCAGTTTAGACGGAGAGGGTCTGAACACTGAAGCTTTCTTT.

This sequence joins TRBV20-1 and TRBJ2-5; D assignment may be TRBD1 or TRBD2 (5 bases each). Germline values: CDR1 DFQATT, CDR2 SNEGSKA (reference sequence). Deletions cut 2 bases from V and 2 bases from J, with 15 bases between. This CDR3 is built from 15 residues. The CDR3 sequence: CSARLDPGRQETQYF. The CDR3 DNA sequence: TGCAGTGCTAGATTGGATCCGGGACGGCAAGAGACCCAGTACTTC.

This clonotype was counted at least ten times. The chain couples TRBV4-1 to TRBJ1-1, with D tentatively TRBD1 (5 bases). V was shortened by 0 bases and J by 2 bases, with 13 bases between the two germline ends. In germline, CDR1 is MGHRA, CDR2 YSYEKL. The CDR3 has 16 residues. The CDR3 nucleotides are TGCGCCAGCAGCCAAGAAGGTGGGGGATTAAACACTGAAGCTTTCTTT. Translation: CASSQEGGGLNTEAFF.

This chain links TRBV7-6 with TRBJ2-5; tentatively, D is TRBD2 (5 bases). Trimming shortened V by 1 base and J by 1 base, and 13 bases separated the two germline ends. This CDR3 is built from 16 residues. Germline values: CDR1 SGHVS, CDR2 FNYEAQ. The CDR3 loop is CASSLGLTRSQETQYF. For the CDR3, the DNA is TGTGCCAGCAGCTTAGGCCTCACTAGAAGCCAAGAGACCCAGTACTTC.

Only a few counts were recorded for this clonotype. The DNA for the CDR3 is TGTGCCAGTAGTCATCCGGGACATTATAATTCACCCCTCCACTTT. It specifies CASSHPGHYNSPLHF. The genes are TRBV19 and TRBJ1-6, with a tentative D call TRBD1 (6 bases). Germline V gene data show CDR1 as LNHDA and CDR2 as SQIVND (reference sequence). V lost 5 bases and J lost 4, with 12 bases in between. The CDR3 has 15 residues.

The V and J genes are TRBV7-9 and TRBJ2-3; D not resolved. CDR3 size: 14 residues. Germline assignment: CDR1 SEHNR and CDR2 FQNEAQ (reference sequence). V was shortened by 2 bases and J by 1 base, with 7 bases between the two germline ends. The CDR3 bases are TGTGCCAGCAGCTTACCTACAGGCACAGATACGCAGTATTTT. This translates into CASSLPTGTDTQYF.

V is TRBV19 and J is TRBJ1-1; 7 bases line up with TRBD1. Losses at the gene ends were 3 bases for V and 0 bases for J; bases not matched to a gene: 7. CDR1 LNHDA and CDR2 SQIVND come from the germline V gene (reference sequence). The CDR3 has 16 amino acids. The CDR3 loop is CASSITGVDMNTEAFF. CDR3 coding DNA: TGTGCCAGTAGTATTACAGGGGTCGACATGAACACTGAAGCTTTCTTT.

The CDR3 spells CASSSSGGPGDTQYF. In DNA, the CDR3 is TGTGCCAGCAGCTCCTCGGGGGGGCCAGGAGATACGCAGTATTTT. This chain links TRBV7-2 with TRBJ2-3; 8 bases line up with TRBD2. Losses at the gene ends were 4 bases for V and 5 bases for J; bases not matched to a gene: 8. The CDR3 has 15 residues. CDR1 and CDR2 from the germline V gene are SGHTA and FQGNSA.

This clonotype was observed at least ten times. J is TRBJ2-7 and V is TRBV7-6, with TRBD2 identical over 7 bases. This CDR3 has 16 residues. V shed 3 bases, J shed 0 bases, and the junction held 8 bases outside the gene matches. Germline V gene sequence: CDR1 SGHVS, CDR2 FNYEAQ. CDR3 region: CASSLLSGESSYEQYF. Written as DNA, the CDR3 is TGTGCCAGCAGCTTGTTAAGCGGGGAAAGCTCCTACGAGCAGTACTTC.

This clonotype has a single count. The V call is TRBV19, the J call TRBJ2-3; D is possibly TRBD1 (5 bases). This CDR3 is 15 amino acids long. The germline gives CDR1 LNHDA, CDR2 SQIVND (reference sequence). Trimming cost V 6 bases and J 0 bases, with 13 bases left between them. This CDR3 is CASRPWGGSTDTQYF. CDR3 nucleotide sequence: TGTGCCAGTAGACCCTGGGGCGGAAGCACAGATACGCAGTATTTT.

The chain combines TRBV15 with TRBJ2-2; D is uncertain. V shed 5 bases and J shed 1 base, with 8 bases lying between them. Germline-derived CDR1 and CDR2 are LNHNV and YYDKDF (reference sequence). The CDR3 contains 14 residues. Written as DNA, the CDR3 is TGTGCCACCAGCCCAGGCCAGAACACCGGGGAGCTGTTTTTT. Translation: CATSPGQNTGELFF.

CDR3 amino acids: CASSGTSGASYEQYF. In DNA form, the CDR3 reads TGTGCCAGCAGTGGAACTAGCGGGGCCTCCTACGAGCAGTACTTC. The chain has TRBV2 and TRBJ2-7, with TRBD2 identical over 10 bases. Unmatched junction bases numbered 3, after V lost 4 bases and J lost 0 bases. This CDR3 spans 15 amino acids. The germline gives CDR1 SNHLY, CDR2 FYNNEI.

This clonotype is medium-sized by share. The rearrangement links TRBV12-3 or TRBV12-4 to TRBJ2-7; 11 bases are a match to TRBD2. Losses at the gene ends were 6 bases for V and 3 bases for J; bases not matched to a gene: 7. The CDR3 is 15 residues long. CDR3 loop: CASRPSGGLLYEQYF. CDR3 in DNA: TGTGCCAGCAGACCTAGCGGGGGGCTACTCTACGAGCAGTACTTC.

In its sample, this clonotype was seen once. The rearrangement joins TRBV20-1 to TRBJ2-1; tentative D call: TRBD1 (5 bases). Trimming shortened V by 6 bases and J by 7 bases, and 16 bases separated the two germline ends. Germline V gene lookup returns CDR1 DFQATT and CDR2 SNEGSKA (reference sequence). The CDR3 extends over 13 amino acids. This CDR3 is CSARSRDRNEQFF. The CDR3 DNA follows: TGCAGTGCCCGATCAAGAGACAGAAATGAGCAGTTCTTC.

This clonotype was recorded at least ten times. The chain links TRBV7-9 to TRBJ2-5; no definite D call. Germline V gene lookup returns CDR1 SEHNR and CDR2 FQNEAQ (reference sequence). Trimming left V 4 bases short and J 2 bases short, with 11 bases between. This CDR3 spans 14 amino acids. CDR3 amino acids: CASSSRVGQETQYF. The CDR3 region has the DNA TGTGCCAGCAGCTCACGTGTGGGTCAAGAGACCCAGTACTTC.